One T cell receptor (beta chain) is described in this entry. Antigen unknown. This record comes from a study of OX40 agonist ivuxolimab in advanced cancers. Looking at the study overall: Patients enrolled in dose escalation were diagnosed with hepatocellular carcinoma, melanoma, renal cell or head and neck cancer.

Produced via immunoSEQ multiplex PCR; TCRdb's table is partial and in-frame only. In the table there are about 31,000 clones, about 86% of which are singletons. Overall study results and limits: Both CD4+ and CD8+ T cell populations in blood had undergone clonal expansion by week 6 at 0.1 to 3.0 mg/kg.

The sequencing used CD4+ or CD8+ T cells sorted from blood, collected in a trial of the OX40 agonist ivuxolimab. This TCR was sampled from an adult with an advanced solid tumor such as melanoma, head and neck, liver or kidney cancer.

In DNA form, the CDR3 reads TGTGCCACCAGCAGAGCCGACAGGGACTTCACAGATACGCAGTATTTT. This translates into CATSRADRDFTDTQYF. This sequence joins TRBV15 and TRBJ2-3; maybe TRBD1 (7 bases). Per germline, CDR1 LNHNV and CDR2 YYDKDF (reference sequence). The CDR3 runs 16 residues. Trimming took 1 base from V and 2 from J, leaving 13 bases between them.